What follows describes a single T cell receptor (beta chain). The data stem from a study of blood T cell repertoires in COVID-19. Study in general: Whether acute or convalescent, the COVID-19 samples came from the United States, Italy and Spain. PBMCs, B-cell-depleted T cells, or T cells were the source of the cDNA or gDNA that made up the material.

Original processing notes: Amplification with reference gene primers provided the estimates of nucleated cell counts. Assay: immunoSEQ multiplex PCR; the TCRdb copy retains only in-frame clones and omits some. That table gives V, J and clone size, and the DNA gave D and trimming. The sample lists tens of thousands of clones; around 81% were seen once. The V and J ends lost 5 bases and 4 bases respectively, with 18 bases between them. CDR3 size: 15 residues. Germline-derived CDR1 and CDR2 are SGHAT and FQDESV (reference sequence). This clonotype originated in a woman aged 55-70 years with acute or convalescent COVID-19. Material: peripheral blood. The gene calls are TRBV11-1 and TRBJ2-7; no definite D call. Here the CDR3 DNA reads TGTGCCAGCAGCCCTTGGCAGGAAGCAATATACGAGCAGTACTTC. Its protein product is CASSPWQEAIYEQYF. The full variable domain, completed using reference TRBV11-1 and TRBJ2-7, is EAEVAQSPRYKITEKSQAVAFWCDPISGHATLYWYRQILGQGPELLVQFQDESVVDDSQLPKDRFSAERLKGVDSTLKIQPAELGDSAMYLCASSPWQEAIYEQYFGPGTRLTVT.